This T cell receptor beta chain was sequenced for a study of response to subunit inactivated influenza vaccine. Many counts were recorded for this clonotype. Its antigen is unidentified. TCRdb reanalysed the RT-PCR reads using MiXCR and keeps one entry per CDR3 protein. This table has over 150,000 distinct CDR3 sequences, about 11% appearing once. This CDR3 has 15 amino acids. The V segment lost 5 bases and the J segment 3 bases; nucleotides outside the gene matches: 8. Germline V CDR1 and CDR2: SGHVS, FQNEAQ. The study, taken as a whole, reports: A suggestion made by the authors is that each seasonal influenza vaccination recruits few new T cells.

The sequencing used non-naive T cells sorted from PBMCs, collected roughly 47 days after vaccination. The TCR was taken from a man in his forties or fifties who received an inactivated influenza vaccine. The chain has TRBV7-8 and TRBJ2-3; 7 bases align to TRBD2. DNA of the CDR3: TGTGCCAGCAGCGCCAGACTAGCTGGGACAGATACGCAGTATTTT. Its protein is CASSARLAGTDTQYF.